This T cell receptor beta chain was recovered during a study of neurological immune-mediated disorders. Study as a whole: The disease course was relapsing-remitting in 31 and secondary progressive in about 9% of the 34 multiple sclerosis patients.

Germline values: CDR1 MNHEY, CDR2 SVGEGT. The J segment lost 1 base and the V segment lost 4 bases, leaving 9 bases of the junction unmatched. The CDR3 covers 18 residues. The sample holds many counts of this clonotype. What it recognizes is unknown. Study results and limitations: Phylogenetic grouping assigned the repertoires of 18 of 34 multiple sclerosis patients to one related-CDR3 cluster, which constitutes a possible signature.

Every sequencing run drew on 15-18 subjects and yielded over 160 million TCR-beta sequences. TCRdb re-called the 5' RACE reads with MiXCR, one entry per CDR3 protein. The table includes approximately 100,000 distinct CDR3 sequences, approximately 3.3% detected once. The sample taken for sequencing was PBMCs. This TCR came from a woman aged 18-29 years with multiple sclerosis. V and J are TRBV6-2 or TRBV6-3 and TRBJ2-6; 8 nucleotides agree with TRBD1. CDR3 sequence reads: CASSSRTGIPSGANVLTF. In DNA form, the CDR3 reads TGTGCCAGCAGTTCCCGGACAGGGATCCCTTCTGGGGCCAACGTCCTGACTTTC.